Below, 7 T cell receptor beta chains from the same sample are listed, as sequenced in a study of PD-L1 blockade in urothelial cancer. Time point indicated: peripheral blood 6 weeks after treatment start. Sequencing used immunoSEQ multiplex PCR; TCRdb keeps in-frame clones, though not all of them. The repertoire holds tens of thousands of clones, with more than 70% as singletons. Sequencing was performed on PBMCs, taken around atezolizumab (anti-PD-L1) treatment. Receptor source: a man between 65 and 85 years old with urothelial cancer.

The chain carries TRBV5-1 and TRBJ2-5, with a weak D call TRBD2 (5 bases). This CDR3 comprises 15 residues. The germline V and J ends were trimmed by 2 bases and 1 base, with 12 bases remaining between them. CDR1 and CDR2 (germline): SGHRS, YFSETQ. The CDR3 spells CASSFPGEGQETQYF. The CDR3 region has the DNA TGCGCCAGCAGCTTCCCCGGGGAAGGCCAAGAGACCCAGTACTTC.

This clone turned up a few times. The V and J genes are TRBV28 and TRBJ2-7; 11 nucleotides agree with TRBD1. The CDR3 contains 13 residues. J gave up 6 bases and V 4 bases, and 2 bases lay outside the gene matches. From germline, CDR1 is MDHEN and CDR2 SYDVKM. The CDR3 sequence is CASSSGQGGEQYF. CDR3 DNA: TGTGCCAGCAGTTCGGGACAGGGGGGCGAGCAGTACTTC.

The CDR3 loop is CAWSVGGGRGEQFF. The CDR3 nucleotides read TGTGCCTGGAGTGTCGGCGGGGGGAGGGGTGAGCAGTTCTTC. V gene TRBV30 combines with J gene TRBJ2-1, with 8 nucleotides matching TRBD2. CDR1 GTSNPN and CDR2 SVGIG come from the germline V gene (reference sequence). The CDR3 consists of 14 residues. The junction had 7 bases not matched to a gene; V was cut back by 0 bases and J by 9 bases.

In DNA form, the CDR3 reads TGTGCCAGCAGCTTCTTCGGGAGAGGGGCGAACGGGGAGCTGTTTTTT. Protein product: CASSFFGRGANGELFF. The rearrangement links TRBV5-4 to TRBJ2-2; perhaps TRBD2 as D (6 bases). The V end was cut by 2 bases, the J end by 7 bases, with 18 bases between. The CDR3 extends over 16 amino acids. The germline gives CDR1 SGHNT, CDR2 YYREEE (reference sequence).

This clone was recorded once. This chain joins TRBV5-5 and TRBJ1-1; tentatively, D is TRBD1 (6 bases). CDR1 is SGHKS, CDR2 YYEKEE, per germline (reference sequence). V gave up 2 bases and J gave up 0 bases, with 8 bases separating them. The length of the CDR3 is 14 residues. The CDR3 region is CASSFGQMNTEAFF. The DNA for the CDR3 is TGTGCCAGCAGCTTCGGACAGATGAACACTGAAGCTTTCTTT.

The chain links TRBV5-1 to TRBJ1-2; a possible D gene is TRBD1 (5 bases). V dropped 2 bases and J dropped 2 bases, with 13 bases sitting between them. The germline CDR1 and CDR2 sequences are SGHRS and YFSETQ. The CDR3 sequence is 15 residues long. The CDR3 nucleotides are TGCGCCAGCAGCTTCACCGGGACTCTAAACTATGGCTACACCTTC. As protein: CASSFTGTLNYGYTF.

The rearrangement uses TRBV7-9 and TRBJ1-2; 8 bases align to TRBD1. J lost 5 bases, V lost 5 bases, and 10 bases had no gene match. Germline V CDR1 and CDR2: SEHNR, FQNEAQ (reference sequence). This CDR3 region has 15 residues. The DNA of the CDR3 is TGTGCCAGCAGCGTGGACAGGGCGCGGGGTTATGGCTACACCTTC. It translates to CASSVDRARGYGYTF.